This TCR beta chain originates from a study of cytomegalovirus exposure and HLA in healthy donors. PCR primers comprised 60 Vbeta and 13 Jbeta primers. Sequenced by immunoSEQ multiplex PCR; TCRdb stores in-frame clones only, minus some. The data hold 150,000 to 200,000 clones, with around 77% observed a single time. Germline loops: CDR1 SGHTS, CDR2 YDEGEE. This CDR3 spans 15 amino acids. The ends were cut back, 3 bases at V and 5 bases at J, with 14 bases in the middle. This sequence joins TRBV5-8 and TRBJ1-4; no clear D. This sequence originates from a woman aged 25 to 39 in good health and CMV-seronegative. Sequenced: PBMCs. CDR3 amino acids: CASSSAGSMNEKLFF. The DNA of the CDR3 is TGTGCCAGCAGCTCGGCCGGGTCCATGAATGAAAAACTGTTTTTT.